This T cell receptor beta chain was retrieved from a study of blood T cell repertoires in COVID-19. For the study at large: Spain, Italy and the United States supplied samples that represented acute and convalescent COVID-19.

Seattle researchers signed up patients amid active infection and tracked them longitudinally. Sequencing was performed with immunoSEQ multiplex PCR; in TCRdb, only in-frame clones are kept and a portion is missing. The sample records about 180,000 clones, 80% to 85% being singletons. Losses at the gene ends were 5 bases for V and 2 bases for J; bases not matched to a gene: 7. The V gene's germline CDR1 is SQVTM and CDR2 ANQGSEA. This CDR3 is built from 14 residues. The receptor's source is a woman in her seventies with COVID-19, enrolled during active disease. The chain carries TRBV29-1 and TRBJ2-7; 9 bases map to TRBD1. Sequencing input: peripheral blood. The CDR3 is CSVRGGQGPYEQYF. As DNA, the CDR3 is TGCAGCGTTCGAGGGGGACAGGGACCCTACGAGCAGTACTTC.